Following are 21 T cell receptor beta chains from one sample sequenced in a study of cytomegalovirus exposure and HLA in healthy donors. The PCR ran on 60 Vbeta and 13 Jbeta primers. The data were produced by immunoSEQ multiplex PCR, yet TCRdb's version contains in-frame clones alone and is incomplete. The table includes about 120,000 clones, 75% to 90% detected once. The sequencing input was PBMCs. The source is a man aged 50 to 59 in good health and CMV-seronegative.

This clone appeared a single time. The chain uses TRBV5-1 and TRBJ2-6; D gene uncertain. The V and J ends lost 0 bases and 3 bases respectively, with 7 bases between them. Germline lookup yields CDR1 SGHRS and CDR2 YFSETQ. The CDR3 contains 15 residues. This chain's CDR3 is CASSLERNGANVLTF. The CDR3 bases are TGCGCCAGCAGCTTGGAGAGAAATGGGGCCAACGTCCTGACTTTC.

The CDR3 is CASSSSRVNNHEQYF. The CDR3, as DNA: TGTGCCAGCAGCTCCTCCAGGGTTAATAACCACGAGCAGTACTTC. The rearrangement links TRBV7-2 to TRBJ2-7, with a weak D call TRBD1 (5 bases). CDR1 is SGHTA and CDR2 is FQGNSA in the germline V gene. The CDR3 sequence is 15 residues long. The V and J ends lost 4 bases and 5 bases respectively, with 18 bases between them. Together with reference TRBV7-2 and TRBJ2-7, the CDR3 gives the full variable domain: GAGVSQSPSNKVTEKGKDVELRCDPISGHTALYWYRQSLGQGLEFLIYFQGNSAPDKSGLPSDRFSAERTGGSVSTLTIQRTQQEDSAVYLCASSSSRVNNHEQYFGPGTRLTVT.

The chain links TRBV6-5 to TRBJ1-2; D gene uncertain. Germline values: CDR1 MNHEY, CDR2 SVGAGI. V gave up 2 bases and J gave up 3 bases, with 7 bases separating them. The CDR3 covers 13 residues. As DNA, the CDR3 is TGTGCCAGCAGTTACGGGCAGGACTATGGCTACACCTTC. Translation gives CASSYGQDYGYTF.

This chain links TRBV5-1 with TRBJ2-7; D remains ambiguous. The CDR3 spans 15 residues. The germline CDR1 and CDR2 sequences are SGHRS and YFSETQ. Trimming pared 0 bases from V and 4 bases from J, leaving 14 bases between. CDR3 region: CASSLDPVGRYEQYF. CDR3 coding DNA: TGCGCCAGCAGCTTGGATCCCGTCGGTCGATACGAGCAGTACTTC.

In this sample, this clone turned up once. The chain uses TRBV7-3 and TRBJ2-7; 12 bases are a match to TRBD2. The germline CDR1 and CDR2 sequences are SGHTA and FQGTGA. The CDR3 is 17 residues long. Germline trimming cut 3 bases from V and 7 bases from J; bases unmatched to any gene: 13. Written as DNA, the CDR3 is TGTGCCAGCAGCTTGCTACTAGCGGGGGGACGTCCCAATGAGCAGTACTTC. The encoded protein is CASSLLLAGGRPNEQYF.

The chain combines TRBV18 with TRBJ2-7; the D gene is possibly TRBD1 (6 bases). The germline V gene has CDR1 KGHSH and CDR2 LQKENI. The CDR3 runs to 14 residues. V gave up 0 bases and J gave up 3 bases, with 9 bases separating them. The CDR3, as DNA: TGTGCCAGCTCACCACCGACAGGCCTCTACGAGCAGTACTTC. Amino acids: CASSPPTGLYEQYF.

The chain recombines TRBV4-1 with TRBJ1-5, with D uncertain. This CDR3 is 16 amino acids long. Germline assignment: CDR1 MGHRA and CDR2 YSYEKL. The ends were cut back, 1 base at V and 0 bases at J, with 10 bases in the middle. The CDR3 nucleotides are TGCGCCAGCAGCCAAGTACCCGGGATTAGCAATCAGCCCCAGCATTTT. This encodes CASSQVPGISNQPQHF.

This clone has only a few counts. This chain uses TRBV7-3 with TRBJ1-1, with D unresolved. Germline CDR1 is SGHTA and CDR2 is FQGTGA. The CDR3 length is 13 residues. Trimming shortened V by 5 bases and J by 1 base, and 8 bases separated the two germline ends. The CDR3 sequence: CASSSLRNTEAFF. For the CDR3, the DNA is TGTGCCAGCAGCAGTCTCAGGAACACTGAAGCTTTCTTT.

This clone was observed a few times. This chain uses TRBV28 with TRBJ1-6; D remains ambiguous. This CDR3 region has 13 residues. V lost 3 bases to trimming and J lost 8 bases, with 8 bases between them. The germline V gene has CDR1 MDHEN and CDR2 SYDVKM. The CDR3 DNA is TGTGCCAGCAGTTTGGTTTCGGATTCACCCCTCCACTTT. It yields the protein CASSLVSDSPLHF.

The chain recombines TRBV5-1 with TRBJ2-7; TRBD1 aligns across 10 bases. V dropped 3 bases and J dropped 2; count of bases not matched to a gene: 2. The CDR3 is made up of 14 amino acids. Germline assignment: CDR1 SGHRS and CDR2 YFSETQ. The CDR3 nucleotides read TGCGCCAGCAGCTCAGGGACAGGGGCCTACGAGCAGTACTTC. This sequence encodes CASSSGTGAYEQYF.

V and J are TRBV5-3 and TRBJ2-6, with TRBD1 matching 7 bases. TRBV5-3 is an ORF for which the function is uncertain. The CDR3 totals 15 residues. The V segment lost 5 bases and the J segment 3 bases; nucleotides outside the gene matches: 5. Here the CDR3 DNA reads TGTGCCAGAAGAGGAGACAGGGTTGGGGCCAACGTCCTGACTTTC. Protein sequence: CARRGDRVGANVLTF.

The V and J genes are TRBV5-1 and TRBJ1-1, with TRBD1 matching over 8 bases. V was clipped by 4 bases and J by 3 bases; unmatched bases: 5. The CDR3 has 14 amino acids. Looked up from germline, CDR1 is SGHRS and CDR2 is YFSETQ. CDR3 amino acids: CASSPLTGDTEAFF. The CDR3 DNA is TGCGCCAGCAGCCCCCTGACAGGGGACACTGAAGCTTTCTTT.

The sample holds a few counts of this clone. This rearrangement joins TRBV4-2 to TRBJ2-3; D remains ambiguous. The CDR3 contains 16 residues. V was trimmed by 4 bases and J by 6 bases, leaving 20 bases between them. CDR1 is LGHNA and CDR2 is YNFKEQ in the germline V gene. In DNA form, the CDR3 reads TGTGCCAGCAGCCCAGAGTCGGGTTTGGTCATTGATACGCAGTATTTT. Translated, it gives CASSPESGLVIDTQYF.

As regards this clone: Other DNA sequences from this sample encode an identical CDR3 as well. The V gene is TRBV5-1, the J gene TRBJ1-4; 9 bases fit TRBD1. CDR3 length: 18 residues. Germline CDR1 reads SGHRS; CDR2 reads YFSETQ. V was clipped by 4 bases and J by 1 base; unmatched bases: 11. The CDR3 nucleotides are TGCGCCAGCAGCCTGTCTTATGGGACAGGGAAAACTAATGAAAAACTGTTTTTT. Residues: CASSLSYGTGKTNEKLFF.

The rearrangement uses TRBV28 and TRBJ1-2; 7 positions match TRBD1. The V gene's germline CDR1 is MDHEN and CDR2 SYDVKM. Losses at the gene ends were 5 bases for V and 1 base for J; bases not matched to a gene: 10. CDR3 length: 16 amino acids. The CDR3 loop reads CASSPGGQHHNYGYTF. DNA for the CDR3: TGTGCCAGCAGTCCAGGGGGACAGCATCATAACTATGGCTACACCTTC.

The chain couples TRBV7-2 to TRBJ2-7, with D uncertain. Germline assignment: CDR1 SGHTA and CDR2 FQGNSA. The germline V and J ends were trimmed by 0 bases and 3 bases, with 6 bases remaining between them. This CDR3 spans 13 amino acids. CDR3 in amino acids: CASSLAIYYEQYF. The DNA for the CDR3 is TGTGCCAGCAGCTTAGCCATCTACTACGAGCAGTACTTC. Full variable domain (missing parts from reference TRBV7-2 and TRBJ2-7): GAGVSQSPSNKVTEKGKDVELRCDPISGHTALYWYRQSLGQGLEFLIYFQGNSAPDKSGLPSDRFSAERTGGSVSTLTIQRTQQEDSAVYLCASSLAIYYEQYFGPGTRLTVT.

This rearrangement joins TRBV5-4 to TRBJ2-7, with TRBD2 identical over 11 bases. The junction had 3 bases not matched to a gene; V was cut back by 1 base and J by 6 bases. The CDR3 sequence is 14 residues long. CDR1 SGHNT and CDR2 YYREEE come from the germline V gene (reference sequence). CDR3 DNA: TGTGCCAGCAGCTTGAGAACTAGCGGGGGCGAGCAGTACTTC. Its protein product is CASSLRTSGGEQYF. The full variable domain, its missing parts supplied by reference TRBV5-4 and TRBJ2-7, is ETGVTQSPTHLIKTRGQQVTLRCSSQSGHNTVSWYQQALGQGPQFIFQYYREEENGRGNFPPRFSGLQFPNYSSELNVNALELDDSALYLCASSLRTSGGEQYFGPGTRLTVT.

The rearrangement uses TRBV6-5 and TRBJ2-1, with D unresolved. CDR1 and CDR2 (germline): MNHEY, SVGAGI. The V gene lost 2 bases and the J gene lost 5 bases, with 13 bases spanning the gap. The CDR3 sequence is 15 residues long. The CDR3, as DNA: TGTGCCAGCAGTTACGGGCCAGAGCTTGACAATGAGCAGTTCTTC. Protein sequence: CASSYGPELDNEQFF.

The gene calls are TRBV28 and TRBJ2-5; 9 bases fit TRBD1. Trimming took 6 bases from V and 4 from J; bases not matched to a gene: 3. Germline lookup yields CDR1 MDHEN and CDR2 SYDVKM. The CDR3 covers 13 residues. The CDR3 bases are TGTGCCAGCAGACAGGGGGCAGGAGAGACCCAGTACTTC. Translation: CASRQGAGETQYF.

This clone was detected only once. This chain links TRBV27 with TRBJ2-1; 7 nucleotides match TRBD1. CDR3 length: 14 residues. V dropped 7 bases and J dropped 3; count of bases not matched to a gene: 6. Per germline, CDR1 MNHEY and CDR2 SMNVEV (reference sequence). The CDR3 nucleotides read TGTGCCAGCACCTCGGGACAGATCTACAATGAGCAGTTCTTC. Amino acids: CASTSGQIYNEQFF.

CDR3 coding DNA: TGTGCCAGTAGTCCTAGGACAGAACAAGAGACCCAGTACTTC. Amino acid sequence: CASSPRTEQETQYF. V is TRBV19 and J is TRBJ2-5; weak D call: TRBD1 (6 bases). Germline-derived CDR1 and CDR2 are LNHDA and SQIVND (reference sequence). The CDR3 loop spans 14 amino acids. V lost 5 bases to trimming and J lost 2 bases, with 12 bases between them.